The 23 T cell receptor beta chains reported below all come from one sample, sequenced in a study of tumor-infiltrating lymphocytes in primary liver carcinoma. Scientists recovered RNA and DNA together from approximately 20-30 mg of unsorted bulk tissue. The researchers produced TCR beta cDNA from roughly 500 ng total RNA with a constant-region primer. Libraries for TCR beta were built through three nested multiplex PCR rounds, which together made up a slightly modified ARM-PCR procedure. Investigators reported that the first two PCR rounds, at 9 to 11 cycles each, used TRBV1-TRBV30 forward primers with a C-beta reverse primer. Each CDR3 protein is one row after TCRdb ran MiXCR on the multiplex PCR reads. Among 45,000 to 55,000 distinct CDR3 sequences listed, 70% to 85% were seen once. Sequenced sample: liver tumor tissue from sampling region 5. Stated subset: tumor region T5, tumor centre. Receptors were obtained from a man aged 35 to 55 with primary liver carcinoma and hepatitis B virus infection.

As to this clonotype: One end of the junction is discordant with germline, which a read error may explain. This chain joins TRBV6-5 and TRBJ2-1; 9 nucleotides match TRBD1. From germline, CDR1 is MNHEY and CDR2 SVGAGI. The length of the CDR3 is 17 residues. CDR3 bases: TGTGCCAGCAGTCCCCTTACTCCAGGACAGGGGTACAATGTGCAGTTCTTC. Its protein product is CASSPLTPGQGYNVQFF.

Points on this clonotype: Because the CDR3 is missing its conserved closing phenylalanine or tryptophan, this is likely a read error. The chain employs TRBV11-2 and TRBJ2-1; 7 bases fit TRBD2. The CDR3 length is 14 residues. Germline assignment: CDR1 SGHAT and CDR2 FQNNGV. The CDR3 coding sequence is TGTGGCAGCAGTTTAGCGGGCCCTGGGAATGAGCAGTTCCTC. It specifies CGSSLAGPGNEQFL.

As regards this clonotype: A read error may account for a junction end that differs from germline. The chain combines TRBV10-3 with TRBJ2-5; D possibly matches TRBD1 or TRBD2 (5 bases each). This CDR3 is built from 14 residues. CDR1 is ENHRY, CDR2 SYGVKD, per germline. CDR3 sequence (DNA): TGTGCCATCATGGGACGGGGACCCCAAGAGATCCAGTACTTC. This translates into CAIMGRGPQEIQYF.

The chain joins TRBV11-2 to TRBJ2-1, with D perhaps being TRBD1 or TRBD2 (5 bases each). The CDR3 sequence is 11 residues long. The ends were cut back, 11 bases at V and 4 bases at J, with 9 bases in the middle. CDR1 is SGHAT and CDR2 is FQNNGV in the germline V gene. DNA of the CDR3: TGTGCCGGGGGAATATACAATGAGCAGTTCTTC. It encodes CAGGIYNEQFF. The full variable domain, completed using reference TRBV11-2 and TRBJ2-1, is EAGVAQSPRYKIIEKRQSVAFWCNPISGHATLYWYQQILGQGPKLLIQFQNNGVVDDSQLPKDRFSAERLKGVDSTLKIQPAKLEDSAVYLCAGGIYNEQFFGPGTRLTVL.

This clonotype appeared many times. CDR3 DNA: TGTGCCAGCAGCTTAGCGGCGTTGGGGAGCGTGGAGACCCAGTACTTC. Encoded protein: CASSLAALGSVETQYF. This rearrangement joins TRBV7-9 to TRBJ2-5; D possibly corresponds to TRBD2 (5 bases). The CDR3 has 16 residues. CDR1 is SEHNR and CDR2 is FQNEAQ in the germline V gene (reference sequence). Deletions cut 0 bases from V and 5 bases from J, with 16 bases between. Full variable domain (remainder filled in from reference TRBV7-9 and TRBJ2-5): DTGVSQNPRHKITKRGQNVTFRCDPISEHNRLYWYRQTLGQGPEFLTYFQNEAQLEKSRLLSDRFSAERPKGSFSTLEIQRTEQGDSAMYLCASSLAALGSVETQYFGPGTRLLVL.

CDR3 region: CSARRGTGGRYEQFF. The CDR3 coding sequence is TGCAGTGCTAGACGCGGAACAGGGGGCCGATATGAGCAGTTCTTC. The J gene is TRBJ2-1, the V gene TRBV20-1; 9 positions agree with TRBD1. CDR1 and CDR2 from the germline V gene are DFQATT and SNEGSKA (reference sequence). V shed 2 bases and J 8 bases; nucleotides not matched to a gene: 10. The CDR3 consists of 15 residues.

Details on this clonotype: The junction differs from germline at one of its ends, possibly a read error. The chain carries TRBV28 and TRBJ2-5, with 10 bases matching TRBD1. Per germline, CDR1 MDHEN and CDR2 SYDVKM. The CDR3 covers 13 residues. The CDR3 protein is CASSGDRGTSQCF. CDR3 in DNA: TGTGCCAGCAGTGGGGACAGGGGAACCTCCCAGTGCTTC.

The CDR3 region is CAIRMTGDSCTIYF. In nucleotides, the CDR3 is TGTGCCATCAGGATGACAGGGGACTCATGCACCATATATTTT. The gene calls are TRBV6-5 and TRBJ1-3; 8 nucleotides align to TRBD1. Germline CDR1 is MNHEY and CDR2 is SVGAGI. Trimming cost V 10 bases and J 9 bases; bases outside gene matches: 14. The CDR3 is 14 amino acids.

A note on this clonotype: One end of the junction fails to match germline, which may point to a read error. This chain uses TRBV11-2 with TRBJ2-1; a weak D match, TRBD2 (5 bases). Looked up from germline, CDR1 is SGHAT and CDR2 is FQNNGV. There are 13 residues in the CDR3. The CDR3, as DNA: TGTGCCAACAGTTCCGGGCTAGCCAAGGAGCAATTCTTC. It yields the protein CANSSGLAKEQFF.

About this clonotype itself: One junction end disagrees with the germline gene, perhaps due to a read error. The chain combines TRBV7-9 with TRBJ2-2, with D unresolved. The CDR3 extends over 12 amino acids. Germline V lookup: CDR1 SEHNR, CDR2 FQNEAQ (reference sequence). The CDR3 DNA is TGTACCAGCAGCCTTAACAGCGGGGAGCTGTTTTTT. Its translation is CTSSLNSGELFF.

This clonotype was detected once. This chain connects TRBV5-1 to TRBJ2-7; 7 bases are a match to TRBD2. Per germline, CDR1 SGHRS and CDR2 YFSETQ. The CDR3 spans 15 residues. V gave up 1 base and J gave up 3 bases; unmatched junction bases: 7. The CDR3 sequence is CASSLISGQDYEQYF. The DNA for the CDR3 is TGCGCCAGCAGCTTGATTAGCGGGCAGGACTACGAGCAGTACTTC. The full variable domain, its missing parts supplied by reference TRBV5-1 and TRBJ2-7, is KAGVTQTPRYLIKTRGQQVTLSCSPISGHRSVSWYQQTPGQGLQFLFEYFSETQRNKGNFPGRFSGRQFSNSRSEMNVSTLELGDSALYLCASSLISGQDYEQYFGPGTRLTVT.

For this clonotype: The missing conserved phenylalanine or tryptophan at the end of this CDR3 makes a read error likely. The DNA is left out, because the CDR3 cannot be placed on it with certainty; the CDR3 is given as TCRdb lists it. This chain uses TRBV7-8 with TRBJ1-1; the table's D call, TRBD1, has no DNA check behind it. CDR1 SGHVS and CDR2 FQNEAQ come from the germline V gene. The CDR3 is 15 residues long, ends included. CDR3 amino acids: CASSSGRGLGTEVFY.

The rearrangement uses TRBV6-5 and TRBJ2-6, with D hard to call. The V gene lost 6 bases and the J gene lost 5 bases, with 14 bases spanning the gap. Germline V gene lookup returns CDR1 MNHEY and CDR2 SVGAGI. The CDR3 runs to 15 residues. CDR3 loop: CASSYGGPWANVLTF. The CDR3 DNA reads as TGTGCCAGCAGCTACGGTGGCCCTTGGGCCAACGTCCTGACTTTC.

With regard to this clonotype: Given a much more abundant clone one base away, this may be a read error. The V and J genes are TRBV7-8 and TRBJ2-3; 12 bases agree with TRBD1. V gave up 4 bases and J gave up 7 bases; unmatched junction bases: 3. The CDR3 is made up of 14 amino acids. The germline V gene encodes CDR1 SGHVS and CDR2 FQNEAQ. The CDR3 DNA sequence: TGTGCCAGCAGCTCCGGGACAGGGGGCTATACGCAGTATTTT. It is translated as CASSSGTGGYTQYF.

Details on this clonotype: This CDR3 fails to terminate in the conserved phenylalanine or tryptophan, so it likely reflects a read error. The chain is built from TRBV6-5 and TRBJ1-1, with unresolved D. CDR3 length: 14 amino acids. Germline assignment: CDR1 MNHEY and CDR2 SVGAGI. The chain's CDR3 is CASSYGGVNTEAFL. As DNA, the CDR3 is TGTGCCAGCAGTTACGGAGGAGTGAACACAGAAGCTTTCCTT.

This clonotype was counted once. Sequence at one end of the junction differs from germline and may be a read error. V gene TRBV5-8 combines with J gene TRBJ1-5; a possible D gene is TRBD1 (5 bases). Germline loops: CDR1 SGHTS, CDR2 YDEGEE. The CDR3 consists of 16 residues. This chain's CDR3 is CTSNVKGISLNQPQHF. CDR3 in DNA: TGTACCAGCAACGTGAAGGGGATCAGCCTCAATCAGCCCCAGCATTTT.

Turning to this clonotype: The junction shows a germline mismatch at one end, possibly a read error. The V and J genes are TRBV28 and TRBJ2-7; 8 bases match TRBD1. This CDR3 contains 14 residues. Germline assignment: CDR1 MDHEN and CDR2 SYDVKM. CDR3 protein: CASIKGAGGYGQYF. The CDR3 nucleotides read TGTGCCAGCATCAAGGGGGCAGGGGGCTACGGGCAGTACTTC.

This chain joins TRBV25-1 and TRBJ2-2; maybe TRBD1 (6 bases). V dropped 3 bases and J dropped 1 base, with 12 bases sitting between them. The germline V gene has CDR1 MGHDK and CDR2 SYGVNS. The CDR3 is 16 residues long. The CDR3 loop reads CASSDLDRLNTGELFF. The DNA for the CDR3 is TGTGCCAGCAGTGACTTGGACAGATTGAACACCGGGGAGCTGTTTTTT.

Only a few counts were recorded for this clonotype. The chain joins TRBV11-1 to TRBJ2-7, with a weak D call TRBD1 (6 bases). The CDR3 covers 13 residues. Trimming took 7 bases from V and 3 from J, leaving 13 bases between them. CDR1 is SGHAT and CDR2 is FQDESV in the germline V gene (reference sequence). The CDR3 DNA reads as TGTGCCAGCACTTGGGACAAAAACTACGAGCAGTACTTC. Protein product: CASTWDKNYEQYF.

This clonotype was seen many times. The rearrangement uses TRBV6-1 and TRBJ2-7; the match to TRBD1 covers 9 bases. With V trimmed by 6 bases and J by 4 bases, 4 bases remained unmatched. This CDR3 has 13 amino acids. The germline gives CDR1 MNHNS, CDR2 SASEGT. CDR3 sequence (DNA): TGTGCCAGCAGAAGACAGGGGGATTACGAGCAGTACTTC. This gives the protein CASRRQGDYEQYF.

This clonotype was detected only once. At one of its ends the junction is not consistent with the germline gene, which may arise from a read error. The chain employs TRBV4-1 and TRBJ2-7, with TRBD2 identical over 9 bases. Germline loops: CDR1 MGHRA, CDR2 YSYEKL. The CDR3 loop spans 15 amino acids. CDR3 loop: CASSQDHSGRYERYF. The DNA of the CDR3 is TGTGCCAGTAGCCAAGATCACAGCGGGAGGTACGAGCGGTACTTC.

The CDR3 bases are TGCAGTGCTAGAGGGACAGGGGGGACAAATATGCAGTATTTT. The encoded protein is CSARGTGGTNMQYF. The rearrangement uses TRBV20-1 and TRBJ2-3, with 10 bases that match TRBD1. The J segment lost 11 bases and the V segment lost 1 base, leaving 9 bases of the junction unmatched. Germline V CDR1 and CDR2: DFQATT, SNEGSKA (reference sequence). CDR3 length equals 14 residues.

This clonotype was counted at least ten times. The chain uses TRBV6-6 and TRBJ1-4, with 9 positions matching TRBD1. This CDR3 spans 16 amino acids. J was trimmed by 8 bases and V by 4 bases; bases with no gene match: 11. Looked up from germline, CDR1 is MNHNY and CDR2 is SVGAGI (reference sequence). DNA for the CDR3: TGTGCCAGCAGTTCTCCGCGGACAGGGGAACAAGAAAAACTGTTTTTT. It specifies CASSSPRTGEQEKLFF.